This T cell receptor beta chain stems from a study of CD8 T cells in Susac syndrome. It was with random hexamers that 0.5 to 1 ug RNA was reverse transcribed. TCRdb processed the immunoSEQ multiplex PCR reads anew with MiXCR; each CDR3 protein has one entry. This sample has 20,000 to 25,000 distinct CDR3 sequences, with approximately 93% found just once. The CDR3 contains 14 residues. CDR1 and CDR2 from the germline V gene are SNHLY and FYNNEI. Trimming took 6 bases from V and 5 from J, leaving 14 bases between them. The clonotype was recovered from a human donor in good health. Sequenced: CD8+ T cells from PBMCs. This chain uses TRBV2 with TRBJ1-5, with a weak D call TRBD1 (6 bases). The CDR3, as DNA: TGTGCCAGCAGCGCTACAGGGAAAGATCAGCCCCAGCATTTT. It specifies CASSATGKDQPQHF.